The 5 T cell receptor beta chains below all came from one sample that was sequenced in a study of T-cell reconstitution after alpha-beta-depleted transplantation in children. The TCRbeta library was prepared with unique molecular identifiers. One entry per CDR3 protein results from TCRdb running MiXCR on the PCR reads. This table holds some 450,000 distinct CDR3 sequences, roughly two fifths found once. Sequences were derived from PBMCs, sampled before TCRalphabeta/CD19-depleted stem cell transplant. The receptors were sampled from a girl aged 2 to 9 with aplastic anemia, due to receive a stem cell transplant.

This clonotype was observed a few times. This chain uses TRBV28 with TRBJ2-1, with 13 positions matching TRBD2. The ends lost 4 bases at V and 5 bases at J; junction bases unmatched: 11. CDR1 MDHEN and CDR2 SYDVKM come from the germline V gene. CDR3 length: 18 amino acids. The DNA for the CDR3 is TGTGCCAGCAGTTCCCCCAGACTAGCGGGAGGATCGCACAATGAGCAGTTCTTC. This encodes CASSSPRLAGGSHNEQFF.

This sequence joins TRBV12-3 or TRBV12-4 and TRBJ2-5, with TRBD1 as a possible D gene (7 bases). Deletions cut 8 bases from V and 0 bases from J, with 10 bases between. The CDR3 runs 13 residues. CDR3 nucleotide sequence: TGTGCCAGCGCCAGGGGGGACCAAGAGACCCAGTACTTC. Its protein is CASARGDQETQYF.

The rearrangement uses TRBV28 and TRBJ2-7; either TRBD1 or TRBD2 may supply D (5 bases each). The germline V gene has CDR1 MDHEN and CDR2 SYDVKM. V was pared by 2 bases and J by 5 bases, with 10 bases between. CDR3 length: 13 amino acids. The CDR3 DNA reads TGTGCCAGCAGTTTAGCGTGGGGGAACGAGCAGTACTTC. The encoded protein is CASSLAWGNEQYF. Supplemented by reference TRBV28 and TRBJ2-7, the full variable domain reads DVKVTQSSRYLVKRTGEKVFLECVQDMDHENMFWYRQDPGLGLRLIYFSYDVKMKEKGDIPEGYSVSREKKERFSLILESASTNQTSMYLCASSLAWGNEQYFGPGTRLTVT.

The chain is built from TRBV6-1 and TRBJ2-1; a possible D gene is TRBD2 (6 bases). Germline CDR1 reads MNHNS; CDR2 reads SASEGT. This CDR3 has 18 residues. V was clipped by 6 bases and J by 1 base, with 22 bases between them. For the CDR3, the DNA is TGTGCCAGCAGGGGCCCCTCGGGACTCCTCGCGTCCTACAATGAGCAGTTCTTC. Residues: CASRGPSGLLASYNEQFF.

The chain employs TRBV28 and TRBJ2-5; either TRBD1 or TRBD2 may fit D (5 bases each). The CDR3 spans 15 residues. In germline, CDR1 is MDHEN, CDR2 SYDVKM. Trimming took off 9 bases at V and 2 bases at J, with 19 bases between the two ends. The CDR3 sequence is CASLQGTGIQETQYF. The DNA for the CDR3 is TGTGCCAGTTTACAAGGGACGGGGATTCAAGAGACCCAGTACTTC.